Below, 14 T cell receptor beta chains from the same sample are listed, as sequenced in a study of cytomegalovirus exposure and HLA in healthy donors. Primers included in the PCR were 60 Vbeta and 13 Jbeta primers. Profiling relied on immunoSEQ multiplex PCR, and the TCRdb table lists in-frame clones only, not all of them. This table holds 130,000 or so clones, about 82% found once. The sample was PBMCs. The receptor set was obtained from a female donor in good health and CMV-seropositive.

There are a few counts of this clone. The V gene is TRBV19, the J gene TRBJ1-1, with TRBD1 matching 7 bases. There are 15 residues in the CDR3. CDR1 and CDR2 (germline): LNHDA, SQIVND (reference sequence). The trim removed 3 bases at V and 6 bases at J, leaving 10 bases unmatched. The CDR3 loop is CASSMPPGGISEAFF. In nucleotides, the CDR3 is TGTGCCAGTAGTATGCCGCCAGGGGGGATATCTGAAGCTTTCTTT.

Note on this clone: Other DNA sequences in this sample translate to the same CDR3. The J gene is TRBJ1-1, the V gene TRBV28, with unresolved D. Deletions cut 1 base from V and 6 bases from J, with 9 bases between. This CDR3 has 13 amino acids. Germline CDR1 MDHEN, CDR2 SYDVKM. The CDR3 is CASSLSPRAEAFF. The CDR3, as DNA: TGTGCCAGCAGTTTATCCCCACGCGCTGAAGCTTTCTTT.

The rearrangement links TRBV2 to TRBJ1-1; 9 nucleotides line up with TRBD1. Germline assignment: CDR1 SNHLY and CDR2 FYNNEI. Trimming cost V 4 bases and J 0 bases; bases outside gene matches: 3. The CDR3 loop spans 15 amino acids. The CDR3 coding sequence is TGTGCCAGCAGTGGTGGGACAGGGATGAACACTGAAGCTTTCTTT. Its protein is CASSGGTGMNTEAFF.

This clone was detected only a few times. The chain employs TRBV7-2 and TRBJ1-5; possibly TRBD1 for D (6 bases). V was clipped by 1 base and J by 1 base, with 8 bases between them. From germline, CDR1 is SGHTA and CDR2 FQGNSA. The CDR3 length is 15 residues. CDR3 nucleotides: TGTGCCAGCAGCTTAGACAGGGCGAGCAATCAGCCCCAGCATTTT. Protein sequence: CASSLDRASNQPQHF.

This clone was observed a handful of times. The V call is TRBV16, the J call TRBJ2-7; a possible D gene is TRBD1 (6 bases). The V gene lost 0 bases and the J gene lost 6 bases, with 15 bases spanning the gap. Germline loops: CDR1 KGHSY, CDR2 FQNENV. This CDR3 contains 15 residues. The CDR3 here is CASSQSQGMSGEQYF. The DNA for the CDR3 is TGTGCCAGCAGCCAATCACAGGGTATGTCAGGCGAGCAGTACTTC.

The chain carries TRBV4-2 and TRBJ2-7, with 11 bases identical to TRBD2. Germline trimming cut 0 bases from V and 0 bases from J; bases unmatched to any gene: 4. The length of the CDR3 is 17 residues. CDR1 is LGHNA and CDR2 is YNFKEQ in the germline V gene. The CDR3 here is CASSQEMGLAASYEQYF. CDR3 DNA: TGTGCCAGCAGCCAAGAAATGGGACTAGCGGCCTCCTACGAGCAGTACTTC.

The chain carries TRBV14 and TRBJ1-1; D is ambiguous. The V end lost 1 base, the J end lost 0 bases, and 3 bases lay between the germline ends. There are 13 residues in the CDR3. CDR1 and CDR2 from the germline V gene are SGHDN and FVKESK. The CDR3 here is CASSQVMNTEAFF. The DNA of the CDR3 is TGTGCCAGCAGCCAAGTTATGAACACTGAAGCTTTCTTT. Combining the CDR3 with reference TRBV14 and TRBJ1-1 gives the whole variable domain EAGVTQFPSHSVIEKGQTVTLRCDPISGHDNLYWYRRVMGKEIKFLLHFVKESKQDESGMPNNRFLAERTGGTYSTLKVQPAELEDSGVYFCASSQVMNTEAFFGQGTRLTVV.

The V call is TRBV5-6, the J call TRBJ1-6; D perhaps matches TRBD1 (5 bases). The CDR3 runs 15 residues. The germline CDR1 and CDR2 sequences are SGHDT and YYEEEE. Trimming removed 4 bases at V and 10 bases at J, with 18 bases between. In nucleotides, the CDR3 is TGTGCCAGCAGCCGCGTGGGGGGGGGAGGCTCACCCCTCCACTTT. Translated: CASSRVGGGGSPLHF.

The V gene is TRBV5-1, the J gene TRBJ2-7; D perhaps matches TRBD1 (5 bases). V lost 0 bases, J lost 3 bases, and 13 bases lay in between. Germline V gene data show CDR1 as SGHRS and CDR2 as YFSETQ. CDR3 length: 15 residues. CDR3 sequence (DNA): TGCGCCAGCAGCTTGGCGGCAGGGTATGGCTACGAGCAGTACTTC. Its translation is CASSLAAGYGYEQYF.

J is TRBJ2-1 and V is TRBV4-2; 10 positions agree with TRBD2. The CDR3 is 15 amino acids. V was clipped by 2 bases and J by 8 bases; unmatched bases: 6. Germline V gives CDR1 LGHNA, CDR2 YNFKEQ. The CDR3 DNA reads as TGTGCCAGCAGCCAACGGCTAGCGGGGGAAGATGAGCAGTTCTTC. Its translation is CASSQRLAGEDEQFF.

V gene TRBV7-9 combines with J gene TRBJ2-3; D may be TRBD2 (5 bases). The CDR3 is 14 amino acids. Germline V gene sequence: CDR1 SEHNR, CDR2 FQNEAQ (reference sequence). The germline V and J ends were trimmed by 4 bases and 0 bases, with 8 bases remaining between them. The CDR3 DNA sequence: TGTGCCAGCAGCTCCGGGGTTAGCACAGATACGCAGTATTTT. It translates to CASSSGVSTDTQYF.

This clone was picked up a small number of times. CDR3 nucleotides: TGTGCCAGCAGCTTGGGTGTAGAAACAGATACGCAGTATTTT. This sequence encodes CASSLGVETDTQYF. The V call is TRBV5-4, the J call TRBJ2-3, with unresolved D. Germline CDR1 and CDR2: SGHNT and YYREEE (reference sequence). The CDR3 loop spans 14 amino acids. V was shortened by 0 bases and J by 3 bases, with 8 bases between the two germline ends.

The CDR3 reads CASSIIGLGTDTQYF. The DNA for the CDR3 is TGTGCCAGCAGCATCATCGGACTAGGGACAGATACGCAGTATTTT. The chain uses TRBV5-6 and TRBJ2-3; 7 nucleotides line up with TRBD2. The V gene end was trimmed by 4 bases and the J gene end by 3 bases; junction bases not matched to a gene: 8. The germline V gene encodes CDR1 SGHDT and CDR2 YYEEEE. The CDR3 runs to 15 residues.

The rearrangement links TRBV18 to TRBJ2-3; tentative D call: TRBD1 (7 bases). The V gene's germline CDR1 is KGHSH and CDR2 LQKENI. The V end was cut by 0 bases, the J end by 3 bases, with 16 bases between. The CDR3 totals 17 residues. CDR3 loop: CASSPPTSAGGTDTQYF. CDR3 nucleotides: TGTGCCAGCTCACCACCAACCTCCGCAGGGGGGACAGATACGCAGTATTTT.